This TCR beta chain was captured by sequencing in a study of blood T cell repertoires in COVID-19. Study details: Italy, Spain and the United States were the sources of the convalescent and acute COVID-19 samples.

Recovered status in Cohort 3 required two negative PCRs, clearance, or symptom resolution. Clones were sequenced by immunoSEQ multiplex PCR, and TCRdb holds only the in-frame ones, with some missing. The sample holds 180,000 or so clones, more than 75% seen once. This clonotype was sampled from a woman between 25 and 40 years old who had recovered from COVID-19. The material sequenced was PBMCs or T cells enriched from blood (not recorded which).

CDR3: CASSLQGNTIYF. The CDR3, as DNA: TGTGCCAGCAGCTTACAGGGAAACACCATATATTTT. The gene calls are TRBV11-2 and TRBJ1-3; D is unresolved. Trimming left V 2 bases short and J 4 bases short, with 3 bases between. Germline-derived CDR1 and CDR2 are SGHAT and FQNNGV. The CDR3 runs to 12 residues.